Listed below are T cell receptor beta chains from one sample, sequenced in a study of control samples from healthy donors and cancer patients. Measured with immunoSEQ multiplex PCR; TCRdb has only the in-frame clones, and not every one. Altogether fewer than 200,000 clones are present, nearly 96% being singletons, with the ten largest covering 0.85% to 1.3%. The source material was blood. Source of these receptors: a woman younger than 45 in good health. The CDR3 runs from the conserved cysteine through the conserved F or W.

V gene	J gene	CDR3 protein
TRBV7-2	TRBJ2-7	CASSLASGPIYEQYF
TRBV28	TRBJ2-2	CASGPAGEHVTGELFF
TRBV18	TRBJ1-1	CASSPKGGVRTEAFF
TRBV28	TRBJ1-1	CASSSDTEAFF
TRBV6-5	TRBJ1-1	CASSSPKRSEAFF
TRBV5-1	TRBJ2-1	CASSLEEAVYNEQFF
TRBV5-5	TRBJ2-3	CASSQREGTDTQYF
TRBV2	TRBJ1-2	CASTLDLGGYTF
TRBV7-2	TRBJ2-4	CASSLKELGSIQYF
TRBV28	TRBJ2-3	CASSQYQGGKDTQYF
TRBV28	TRBJ2-2	CASSFAAGELFF
TRBV5-1	TRBJ2-7	CASSLVDSGGYEQYF
TRBV5-4	TRBJ2-5	CASSKGQGDRETQYF
TRBV6-5	TRBJ1-1	CASSRGQDMNTEAFF
TRBV28	TRBJ1-2	CASQQGWGYTF
TRBV27	TRBJ2-1	CASGQGANNEQFF
TRBV20-1	TRBJ1-1	CSAPFNTEAFF
TRBV9	TRBJ1-2	CASSVEPRANYGYTF
TRBV2	TRBJ2-7	CASRGGSVRYEQYF
TRBV5-1	TRBJ1-1	CASNPLGGLNTEAFF
TRBV9	TRBJ2-7	CASSPGQGITYEQYF
TRBV28	TRBJ2-7	CASSYPGPYEQYF
TRBV9	TRBJ1-2	CASSVGTGGNYGYTF
TRBV28	TRBJ2-1	CASSSPAAGDEQFF
TRBV4-1	TRBJ1-4	CASSQVEGVEKLFF
TRBV28	TRBJ2-2	CASGKQGAGSGELFF
TRBV6-2/TRBV6-3	TRBJ1-5	CASSYSIQDRVNQPQHF
TRBV5-6	TRBJ2-6	CASSLWGAGANVLTF
TRBV5-5	TRBJ1-1	CASSLAGVDLAFF
TRBV4-1	TRBJ2-4	CASSQERDTLAKNIQYF
TRBV25-1	TRBJ2-2	CASSVGGLTGELFF
TRBV5-8	TRBJ1-2	CASSLGTAGGYTF
TRBV6-4	TRBJ1-4	CASSRQGTNEKLFF
TRBV5-8	TRBJ1-3	CASSLDRGNTIYF
TRBV3-1/TRBV3-2	TRBJ1-1	CASSRTRTGNTEAFF
TRBV21-1	TRBJ1-1	CASRGTGGDTEAFF
TRBV5-8	TRBJ1-1	CASSPRTGGNTEAFF
TRBV2	TRBJ2-5	CASSQMGSSQETQYF
TRBV30	TRBJ1-5	CAWSVRVGNQPQHF
TRBV7-2	TRBJ2-5	CASSSMGVGETQYF
TRBV5-1	TRBJ1-4	CASSLAGIGEKLFF
TRBV19	TRBJ2-7	CASSMRPGLSYEQYF
TRBV3-1/TRBV3-2	TRBJ1-5	CASSQAGQWAQHF
TRBV9	TRBJ2-7	CASSVQAGAYEQYF